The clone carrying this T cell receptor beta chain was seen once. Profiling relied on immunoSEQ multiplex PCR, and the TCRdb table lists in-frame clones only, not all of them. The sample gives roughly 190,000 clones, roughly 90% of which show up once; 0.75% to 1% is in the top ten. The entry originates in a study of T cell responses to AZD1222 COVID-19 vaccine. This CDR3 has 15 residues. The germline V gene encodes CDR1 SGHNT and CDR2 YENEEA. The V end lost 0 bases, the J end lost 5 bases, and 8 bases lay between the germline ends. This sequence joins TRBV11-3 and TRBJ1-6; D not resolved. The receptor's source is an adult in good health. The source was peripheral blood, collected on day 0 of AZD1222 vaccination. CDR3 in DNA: TGTGCCAGCAGCTTAGATGGAGACAATAATTCACCCCTCCACTTT. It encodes CASSLDGDNNSPLHF. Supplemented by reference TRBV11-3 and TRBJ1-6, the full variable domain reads EAGVVQSPRYKIIEKKQPVAFWCNPISGHNTLYWYLQNLGQGPELLIRYENEEAVDDSQLPKDRFSAERLKGVDSTLKIQPAELGDSAVYLCASSLDGDNNSPLHFGNGTRLTVT.